The sequence of this TCR beta chain was determined in a study of T cell clonality in common variable immunodeficiency. CVID and control samples used equivalent genomic DNA input. This table comes from immunoSEQ multiplex PCR, and its TCRdb copy is limited to in-frame clones, with some not included. The table lists approximately 58,000 clones, no singletons, with roughly 5.3% in the top ten. Overall study findings and caveats: Reportedly, TCR beta sequences from common variable immunodeficiency showed fewer deletions and N-nucleotide insertions.

Germline lookup yields CDR1 SGHRS and CDR2 YFSETQ. V lost 0 bases, J lost 5 bases, and 4 bases stayed unmatched. CDR3 length equals 15 residues. Caucasian heritage predominated among both patients and controls. Many counts were recorded for this clone. What it binds is unknown. The read finishes 3 residues shy of the CDR3 end, and the germline J gene is used to complete it. The J gene is TRBJ2-3, the V gene TRBV5-1; TRBD1 aligns across 9 bases. The TCR sequence derives from a person aged 18 to 70 in good health. The sample consisted of peripheral blood mononuclear cells. CDR3 DNA, as far as it was read: TGCGCCAGCAGCTTGGGAGGGACAGGGAGAGATACG. This gives the protein CASSLGGTGRDT. The entire CDR3 protein reads CASSLGGTGRDTQYF. Based on the CDR3 plus reference TRBV5-1 and TRBJ2-3, the full variable domain is KAGVTQTPRYLIKTRGQQVTLSCSPISGHRSVSWYQQTPGQGLQFLFEYFSETQRNKGNFPGRFSGRQFSNSRSEMNVSTLELGDSALYLCASSLGGTGRDTQYFGPGTRLTVL.